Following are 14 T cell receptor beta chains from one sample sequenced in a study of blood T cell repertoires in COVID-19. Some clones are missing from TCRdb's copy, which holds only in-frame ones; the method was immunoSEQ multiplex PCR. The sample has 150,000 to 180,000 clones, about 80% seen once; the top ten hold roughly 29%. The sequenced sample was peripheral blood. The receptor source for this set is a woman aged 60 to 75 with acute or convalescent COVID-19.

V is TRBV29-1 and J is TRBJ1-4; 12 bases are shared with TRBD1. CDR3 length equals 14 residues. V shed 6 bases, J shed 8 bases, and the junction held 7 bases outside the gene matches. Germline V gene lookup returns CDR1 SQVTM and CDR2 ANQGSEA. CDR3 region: CSVLGGTGGEKLFF. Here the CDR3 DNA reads TGCAGCGTCCTAGGGGGGACAGGGGGCGAAAAACTGTTTTTT.

The CDR3 protein is CSATDRGLYEQYF. CDR3 DNA: TGCAGTGCTACTGACAGGGGGCTCTACGAGCAGTACTTC. This rearrangement joins TRBV20-1 to TRBJ2-7; TRBD1 agrees at 10 bases. Germline V lookup: CDR1 DFQATT, CDR2 SNEGSKA (reference sequence). V gave up 4 bases and J gave up 3 bases; unmatched junction bases: 3. The CDR3 runs to 13 residues.

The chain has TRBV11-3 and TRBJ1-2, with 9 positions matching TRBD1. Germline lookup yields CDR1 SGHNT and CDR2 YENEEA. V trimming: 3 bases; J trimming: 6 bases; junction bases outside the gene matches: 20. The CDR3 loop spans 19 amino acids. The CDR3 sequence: CASSFPEPGQGLGVDGYTF. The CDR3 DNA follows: TGTGCCAGCAGCTTCCCGGAACCGGGACAGGGACTCGGGGTCGATGGCTACACCTTC.

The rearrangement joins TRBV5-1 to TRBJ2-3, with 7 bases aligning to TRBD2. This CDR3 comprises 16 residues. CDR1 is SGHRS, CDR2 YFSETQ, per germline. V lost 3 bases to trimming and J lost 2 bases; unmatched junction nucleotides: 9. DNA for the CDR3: TGCGCCAGCAGCTACCCAGCGGGGTCAATCACAGATACGCAGTATTTT. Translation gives CASSYPAGSITDTQYF.

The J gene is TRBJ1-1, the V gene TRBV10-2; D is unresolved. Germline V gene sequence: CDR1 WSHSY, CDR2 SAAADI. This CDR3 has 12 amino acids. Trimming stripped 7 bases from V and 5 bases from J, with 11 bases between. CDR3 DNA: TGCGCCAGCACCGAGGGCGGAACTGAAGCTTTCTTT. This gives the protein CASTEGGTEAFF.

The CDR3 DNA reads as TGTGCCAGCAGCCGTAGCGGGGGGCTCTACAATGAGCAGTTCTTC. It translates to CASSRSGGLYNEQFF. The V call is TRBV4-2, the J call TRBJ2-1, with TRBD2 matching 10 bases. This CDR3 has 15 amino acids. Looked up from germline, CDR1 is LGHNA and CDR2 is YNFKEQ. V was clipped by 4 bases and J by 3 bases; unmatched bases: 3.

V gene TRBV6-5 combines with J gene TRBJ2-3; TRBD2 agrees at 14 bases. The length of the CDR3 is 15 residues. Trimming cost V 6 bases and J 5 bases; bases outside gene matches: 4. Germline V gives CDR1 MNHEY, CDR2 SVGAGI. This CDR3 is CASRTSGGAEDTQYF. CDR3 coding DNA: TGTGCCAGCAGGACTAGCGGGGGGGCCGAAGATACGCAGTATTTT.

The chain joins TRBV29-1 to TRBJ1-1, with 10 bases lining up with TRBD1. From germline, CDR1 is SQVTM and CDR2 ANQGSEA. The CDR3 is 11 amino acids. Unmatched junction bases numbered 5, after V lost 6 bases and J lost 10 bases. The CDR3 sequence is CSVPGTGVAFF. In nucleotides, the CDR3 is TGCAGCGTACCCGGGACAGGGGTAGCTTTCTTT.

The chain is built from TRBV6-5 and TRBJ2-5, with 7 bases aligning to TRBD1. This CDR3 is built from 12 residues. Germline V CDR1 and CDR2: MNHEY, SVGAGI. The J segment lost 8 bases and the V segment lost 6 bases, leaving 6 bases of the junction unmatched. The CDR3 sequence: CASRNEGATQYF. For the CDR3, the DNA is TGTGCCAGCAGGAATGAGGGGGCAACCCAGTACTTC.

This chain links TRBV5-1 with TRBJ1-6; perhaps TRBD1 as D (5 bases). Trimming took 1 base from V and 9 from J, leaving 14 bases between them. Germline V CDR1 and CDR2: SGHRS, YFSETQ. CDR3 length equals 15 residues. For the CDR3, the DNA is TGCGCCAGCAGCTTGCAGGGAGGATTCAGTTCACCCCTCCACTTT. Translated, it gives CASSLQGGFSSPLHF.

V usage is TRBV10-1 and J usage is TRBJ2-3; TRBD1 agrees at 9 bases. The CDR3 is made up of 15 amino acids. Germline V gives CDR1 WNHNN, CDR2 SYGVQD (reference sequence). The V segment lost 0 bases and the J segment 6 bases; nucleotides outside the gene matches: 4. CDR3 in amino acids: CASSESIGQGDTQYF. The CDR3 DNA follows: TGCGCCAGCAGTGAGTCGATAGGACAGGGGGATACGCAGTATTTT.

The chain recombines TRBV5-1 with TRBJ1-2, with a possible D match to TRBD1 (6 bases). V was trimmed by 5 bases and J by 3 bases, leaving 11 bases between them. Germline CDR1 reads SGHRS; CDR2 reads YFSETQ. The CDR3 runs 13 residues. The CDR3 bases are TGCGCCAGCAGACAGGACAGTTACTATGGCTACACCTTC. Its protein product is CASRQDSYYGYTF.

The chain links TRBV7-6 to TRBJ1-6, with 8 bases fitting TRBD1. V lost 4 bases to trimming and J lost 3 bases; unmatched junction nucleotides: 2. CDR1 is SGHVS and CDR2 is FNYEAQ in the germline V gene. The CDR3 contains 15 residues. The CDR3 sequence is CASSSTGGYNSPLHF. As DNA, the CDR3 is TGTGCCAGCAGCTCCACAGGGGGCTATAATTCACCCCTCCACTTT.

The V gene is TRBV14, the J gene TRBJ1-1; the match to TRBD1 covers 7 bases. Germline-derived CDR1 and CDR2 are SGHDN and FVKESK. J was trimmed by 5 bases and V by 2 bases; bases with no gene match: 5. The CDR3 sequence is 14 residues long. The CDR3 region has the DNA TGTGCCAGCAGCCAAATAGGGGGCTGGACTGAAGCTTTCTTT. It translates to CASSQIGGWTEAFF.